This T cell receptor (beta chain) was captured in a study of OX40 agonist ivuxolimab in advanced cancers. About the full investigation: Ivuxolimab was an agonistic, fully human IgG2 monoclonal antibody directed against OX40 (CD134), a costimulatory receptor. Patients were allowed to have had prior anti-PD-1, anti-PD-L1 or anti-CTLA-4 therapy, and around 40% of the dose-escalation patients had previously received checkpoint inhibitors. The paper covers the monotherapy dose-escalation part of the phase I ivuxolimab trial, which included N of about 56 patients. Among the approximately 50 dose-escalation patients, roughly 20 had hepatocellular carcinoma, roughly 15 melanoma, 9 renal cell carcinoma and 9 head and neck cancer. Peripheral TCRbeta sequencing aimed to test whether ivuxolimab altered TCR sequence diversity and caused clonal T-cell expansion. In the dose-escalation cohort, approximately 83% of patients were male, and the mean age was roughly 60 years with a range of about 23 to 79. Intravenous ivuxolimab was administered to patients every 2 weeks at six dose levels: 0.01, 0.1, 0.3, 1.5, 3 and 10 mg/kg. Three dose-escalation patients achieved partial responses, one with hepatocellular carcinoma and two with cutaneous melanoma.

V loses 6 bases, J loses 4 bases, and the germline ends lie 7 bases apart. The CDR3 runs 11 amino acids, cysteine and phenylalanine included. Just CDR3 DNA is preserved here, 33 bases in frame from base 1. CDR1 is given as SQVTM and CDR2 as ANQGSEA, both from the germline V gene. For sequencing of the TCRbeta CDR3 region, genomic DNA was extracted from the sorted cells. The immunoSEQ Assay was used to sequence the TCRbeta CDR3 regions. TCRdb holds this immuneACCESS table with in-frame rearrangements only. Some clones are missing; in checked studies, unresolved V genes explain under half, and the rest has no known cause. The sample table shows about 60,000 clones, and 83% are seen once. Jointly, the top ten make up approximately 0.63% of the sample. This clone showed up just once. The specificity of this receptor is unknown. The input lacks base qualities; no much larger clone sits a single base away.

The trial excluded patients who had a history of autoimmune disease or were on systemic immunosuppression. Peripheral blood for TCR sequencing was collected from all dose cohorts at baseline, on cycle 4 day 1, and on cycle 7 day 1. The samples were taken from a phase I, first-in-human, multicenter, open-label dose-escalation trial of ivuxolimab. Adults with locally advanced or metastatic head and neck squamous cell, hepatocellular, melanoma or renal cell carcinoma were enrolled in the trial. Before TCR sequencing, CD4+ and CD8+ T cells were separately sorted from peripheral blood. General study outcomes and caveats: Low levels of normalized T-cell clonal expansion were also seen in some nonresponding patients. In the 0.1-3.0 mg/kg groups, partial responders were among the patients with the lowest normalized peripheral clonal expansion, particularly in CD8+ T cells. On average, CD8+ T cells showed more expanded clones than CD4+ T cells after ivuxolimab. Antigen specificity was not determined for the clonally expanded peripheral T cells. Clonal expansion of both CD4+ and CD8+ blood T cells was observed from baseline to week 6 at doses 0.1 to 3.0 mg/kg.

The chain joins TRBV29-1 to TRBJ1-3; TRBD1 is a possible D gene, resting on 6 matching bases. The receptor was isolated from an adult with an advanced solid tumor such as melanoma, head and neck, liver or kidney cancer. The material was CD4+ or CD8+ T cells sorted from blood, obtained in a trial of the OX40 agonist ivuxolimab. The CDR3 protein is CSVTGGNTIYF. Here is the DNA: TGCAGCGTAACAGGGGGAAACACCATATATTTT.